This T cell receptor (beta chain) was recovered during a study of blood T cell repertoires in COVID-19. Study-level background: The origin of the acute and convalescent COVID-19 samples was the United States, Italy and Spain. T cells, B-cell-depleted T cells, or PBMCs supplied cDNA or gDNA.

Assay used: immunoSEQ multiplex PCR; TCRdb lists only in-frame clones, some missing. The table records about 140,000 clones, more than 60% of them present only once. V trimming: 8 bases; J trimming: 6 bases; junction bases outside the gene matches: 4. Germline CDR1 is SGHTA and CDR2 is FQGTGA. This CDR3 has 13 amino acids. The source of this sequence is a woman between 50 and 59 years old with active or convalescent COVID-19. Sequenced: peripheral blood. The rearrangement joins TRBV7-3 to TRBJ2-1; TRBD2 matches 10 bases. This CDR3 reads CASSLAGANEQFF. DNA of the CDR3: TGTGCCAGCTCGCTAGCGGGAGCCAATGAGCAGTTCTTC.